The entry below gives a single TCR beta chain sequence along with its context. This entry comes from a study of early T cells in non-severe SARS-CoV-2 infection. Tagging with unique molecular identifiers was applied to individual cDNA molecules. TCRdb re-analysed the 5' RACE reads in MiXCR, keeping a single row per CDR3 protein. This table has 65,000 to 70,000 distinct CDR3 sequences, more than 9% appearing once. The germline V gene has CDR1 SQVTM and CDR2 ANQGSEA. V lost 4 bases and J 10 bases, leaving 16 bases between the germline ends. The CDR3 is made up of 12 amino acids. The chain has TRBV29-1 and TRBJ1-2; D possibly corresponds to TRBD1 (5 bases). The sequenced sample consisted of whole blood. The TCR sequence derives from an adult who was a healthcare worker with PCR-confirmed SARS-CoV-2 infection or an uninfected control (not recorded which). CDR3 region: CSVALGQRDYTF. DNA of the CDR3: TGCAGCGTTGCACTGGGGCAACGGGACTACACCTTC.